The rows below give T cell receptor beta chains drawn from one sample of a study of cytomegalovirus exposure and HLA in healthy donors. Repertoires were generated with immunoSEQ multiplex PCR, while TCRdb's copy carries only in-frame clones and drops some. The sample holds about 170,000 clones, over 80% seen once. Sequenced sample: PBMCs. These receptors came from a boy aged 2 to 10 in good health and CMV-seronegative. Each CDR3 is given with its conserved first and last residue. D genes are given only for firm matches. Clone size is given for some rows only: seen once, a few or many times, or a class if the clone is expanded.

size	V	D	J	CDR3	DNA
.	TRBV11-2	.	TRBJ2-5	CASSLYSGYAQETQYF	TGTGCCAGCAGCTTATACAGCGGGTACGCCCAAGAGACCCAGTACTTC
once	TRBV9	TRBD2	TRBJ2-1	CASSARTSVDEQFF	TGTGCCAGCAGCGCGAGGACTAGCGTGGATGAGCAGTTCTTC
.	TRBV6-6	.	TRBJ2-3	CASRRVGGAGDTQYF	TGTGCCAGCAGGAGAGTGGGGGGGGCCGGAGATACGCAGTATTTT
.	TRBV5-6	.	TRBJ1-5	CASSFWGREHRQPQHF	TGTGCCAGCAGCTTCTGGGGCCGAGAGCATCGCCAGCCCCAGCATTTT
few	TRBV9	TRBD1	TRBJ2-5	CASSVGQGQETQYF	TGTGCCAGCAGCGTAGGACAGGGCCAAGAGACCCAGTACTTC
.	TRBV19	.	TRBJ1-2	CASSRLQGSYGYTF	TGTGCCAGTAGCCGCCTACAGGGATCCTATGGCTACACCTTC
.	TRBV5-1	TRBD1	TRBJ1-6	CASSPGQGNSPLHF	TGCGCCAGCAGCCCGGGACAGGGGAATTCACCCCTCCACTTT
few	TRBV5-4	.	TRBJ1-6	CASSLRGRSSYNSPLHF	TGTGCCAGCAGCCTTCGGGGGAGGAGTTCCTATAATTCACCCCTCCACTTT
few	TRBV4-2	.	TRBJ2-5	CASSQAEGGAQETQYF	TGTGCCAGCAGCCAAGCCGAGGGGGGGGCTCAAGAGACCCAGTACTTC
.	TRBV4-3	.	TRBJ2-2	CASSPEINTGELFF	TGCGCCAGCAGCCCCGAGATAAACACCGGGGAGCTGTTTTTT
few	TRBV6-5	.	TRBJ1-6	CASSYGAGLGSPLHF	TGTGCCAGCAGTTATGGGGCAGGGTTGGGATCACCCCTCCACTTT
once	TRBV5-5	.	TRBJ2-1	CASSPGTYDNEQFF	TGTGCCAGCAGCCCCGGGACATATGACAATGAGCAGTTCTTC
.	TRBV9	TRBD1	TRBJ1-2	CASSDRIGGQGQRHTF	TGTGCCAGCAGCGACCGAATAGGAGGACAGGGTCAAAGGCACACCTTC
.	TRBV18	.	TRBJ2-5	CASSPPVSRQETQYF	TGTGCCAGCTCACCACCGGTTAGCAGACAAGAGACCCAGTACTTC
.	TRBV7-2	TRBD1	TRBJ1-1	CASTVGAGGTEAFF	TGTGCCAGCACCGTCGGGGCAGGGGGGACTGAAGCTTTCTTT
few	TRBV6-1	.	TRBJ1-2	CASTQTPSHGYTF	TGTGCCAGCACCCAGACTCCTTCCCATGGCTACACCTTC
.	TRBV7-9	TRBD2	TRBJ2-3	CASSLLLREVQDTQYF	TGTGCCAGCAGCTTACTTTTGCGGGAGGTTCAAGATACGCAGTATTTT
.	TRBV5-5	.	TRBJ2-3	CASSLGLSTDTQYF	TGTGCCAGCAGCTTGGGTCTAAGCACAGATACGCAGTATTTT
few	TRBV7-2	.	TRBJ2-3	CATAGGYTDTQYF	TGTGCCACCGCAGGGGGGTACACAGATACGCAGTATTTT
.	TRBV9	TRBD2	TRBJ2-3	CASSVGGAATDTQYF	TGTGCCAGCAGCGTCGGGGGGGCAGCCACAGATACGCAGTATTTT
.	TRBV7-7	.	TRBJ2-2	CASAARGTDTGELFF	TGTGCTAGCGCGGCCCGAGGAACGGACACCGGGGAGCTGTTTTTT
.	TRBV21-1	.	TRBJ2-2	CASSLPEPDTNTGELFF	TGTGCCAGCAGCCTCCCCGAGCCGGACACGAACACCGGGGAGCTGTTTTTT
.	TRBV5-1	TRBD1	TRBJ1-2	CASSLGGQGAYGYTF	TGCGCCAGCAGCTTGGGGGGACAGGGAGCGTATGGCTACACCTTC
.	TRBV6-5	TRBD1	TRBJ1-2	CASSYGSRQGNGYTF	TGTGCCAGCAGTTACGGATCTCGACAGGGGAATGGCTACACCTTC
.	TRBV29-1	TRBD1	TRBJ1-2	CSVESPTGGYVAGYTF	TGCAGCGTTGAATCTCCGACAGGGGGATACGTCGCTGGCTACACCTTC
few	TRBV5-1	TRBD1	TRBJ1-1	CASSNRQGSTEAFF	TGCGCCAGCAGCAACCGACAGGGGAGCACTGAAGCTTTCTTT
.	TRBV4-1	.	TRBJ1-1	CASSQDNDRLNMNTEAFF	TGCGCCAGCAGCCAAGATAATGACAGGCTAAACATGAACACTGAAGCTTTCTTT
once	TRBV6-1	.	TRBJ2-7	CASSDPPRGSYEQYF	TGTGCCAGCAGTGACCCCCCGCGGGGCTCCTACGAGCAGTACTTC
.	TRBV5-1	TRBD1	TRBJ1-1	CASSLSQFQGASTEAFF	TGCGCCAGCAGCTTGTCCCAATTCCAGGGGGCTTCCACTGAAGCTTTCTTT
.	TRBV9	TRBD2	TRBJ2-1	CASSPEVLAAYNEQFF	TGTGCCAGCAGCCCCGAGGTACTAGCGGCCTACAATGAGCAGTTCTTC
.	TRBV6-1	.	TRBJ1-2	CASSDYGVPAYGYTF	TGTGCCAGCAGTGATTACGGGGTACCAGCTTATGGCTACACCTTC
.	TRBV6-5	.	TRBJ1-5	CASTSAQSNQPQHF	TGTGCCAGCACTTCGGCACAGAGCAATCAGCCCCAGCATTTT
.	TRBV6-1	.	TRBJ1-1	CASRRQVEMNTEAFF	TGTGCCAGCAGAAGACAGGTTGAAATGAACACTGAAGCTTTCTTT
.	TRBV14	TRBD2	TRBJ2-1	CASSRPQGLAKNEQFF	TGTGCCAGCAGCCGTCCCCAGGGACTAGCGAAAAATGAGCAGTTCTTC
.	TRBV27	TRBD1	TRBJ1-1	CASSDRGFPEAFF	TGTGCCAGCAGCGACAGGGGTTTTCCTGAAGCTTTCTTT
.	TRBV7-6	TRBD1	TRBJ2-3	CASSPPPGGRTDTQYF	TGTGCCAGCAGCCCTCCCCCAGGGGGCAGGACAGATACGCAGTATTTT
.	TRBV29-1	.	TRBJ1-2	CSGLQGESRGYTF	TGCAGCGGCCTACAGGGAGAGTCGCGTGGCTACACCTTC
.	TRBV5-6	TRBD1	TRBJ2-3	CASSLTGTGRDTQYF	TGTGCCAGCAGCTTAACCGGGACAGGGAGAGATACGCAGTATTTT
.	TRBV19	.	TRBJ1-4	CASSIAGATNEKLFF	TGTGCCAGTAGTATAGCGGGTGCAACTAATGAAAAACTGTTTTTT
.	TRBV27	.	TRBJ2-1	CASSFSSQSWSSYNEQFF	TGTGCCAGCAGTTTTTCTAGCCAATCCTGGAGCTCCTACAATGAGCAGTTCTTC